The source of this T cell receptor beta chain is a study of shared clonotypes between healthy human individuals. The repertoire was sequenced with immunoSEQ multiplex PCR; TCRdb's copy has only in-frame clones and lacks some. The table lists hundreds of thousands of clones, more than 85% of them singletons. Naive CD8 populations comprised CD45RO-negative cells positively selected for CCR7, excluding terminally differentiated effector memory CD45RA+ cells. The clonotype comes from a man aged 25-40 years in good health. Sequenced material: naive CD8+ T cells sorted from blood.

In DNA form, the CDR3 reads TGTGCCAGCAGCCCCCCCCCGCACGATGAGCAGTTCTTC. This codes for CASSPPPHDEQFF. This rearrangement joins TRBV7-9 to TRBJ2-1; no firm D call. This CDR3 has 13 amino acids. V was shortened by 5 bases and J by 8 bases, with 13 bases between the two germline ends. Germline V gives CDR1 SEHNR, CDR2 FQNEAQ (reference sequence).